This T cell receptor (beta chain) was sequenced during a study of cytomegalovirus exposure and HLA in healthy donors. The CDR3 extends over 12 amino acids. Germline V gene sequence: CDR1 PRHDT, CDR2 FYEKMQ (reference sequence). Trimming pared 5 bases from V and 4 bases from J, leaving 9 bases between. Primers included in the PCR were 60 Vbeta and 13 Jbeta primers. Clones were sequenced by immunoSEQ multiplex PCR, and TCRdb holds only the in-frame ones, with some missing. The data hold approximately 80,000 clones, with around 70% observed a single time. Sample: PBMCs. This TCR was sampled from a woman in her 40s in good health and CMV-seropositive. The rearrangement links TRBV13 to TRBJ2-7; D is uncertain. The chain's CDR3 is CASSPQRYEQYF. CDR3 DNA: TGTGCCAGCAGCCCTCAGCGTTACGAGCAGTACTTC.